This T cell receptor beta chain was retrieved from a study of blood T cell repertoires in COVID-19. Study-wide background: The analysed material was cDNA or gDNA that came from T cells, B-cell-depleted T cells, or PBMCs.

The CDR3 spans 20 residues. The junction had 19 bases not matched to a gene; V was cut back by 4 bases and J by 0 bases. Germline CDR1 is SGHRS and CDR2 is YFSETQ. As originally analysed: Nucleated cell number was recorded as an estimate derived from reference gene primer amplification. Only in-frame clones appear in the TCRdb table, and some are missing; sequencing was by immunoSEQ multiplex PCR. D and trimming come from the DNA, and the V and J calls and clone size come from that table. The sample lists about 86,000 clones, approximately 87% occurring once. Sequenced input: peripheral blood. The TCR was taken from a human donor in a cohort sampled during active COVID-19. This chain connects TRBV5-1 to TRBJ2-4, with TRBD2 identical over 7 bases. CDR3 bases: TGCGCCAGCAGCCCCCGAACTAGCGCGGTAACACCGGAAGCCAAAAACATTCAGTACTTC. Protein product: CASSPRTSAVTPEAKNIQYF.